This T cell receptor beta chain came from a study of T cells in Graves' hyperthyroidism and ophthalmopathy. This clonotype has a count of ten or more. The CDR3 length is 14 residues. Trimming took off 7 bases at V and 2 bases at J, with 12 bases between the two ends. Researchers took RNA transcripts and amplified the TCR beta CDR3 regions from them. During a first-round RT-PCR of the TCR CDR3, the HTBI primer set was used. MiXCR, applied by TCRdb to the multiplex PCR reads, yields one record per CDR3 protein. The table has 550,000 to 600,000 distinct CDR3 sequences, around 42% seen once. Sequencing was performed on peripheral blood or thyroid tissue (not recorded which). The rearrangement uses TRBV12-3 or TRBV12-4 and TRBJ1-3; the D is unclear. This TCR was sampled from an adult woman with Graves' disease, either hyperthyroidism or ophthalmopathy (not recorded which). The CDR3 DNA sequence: TGTGCCAGCACACGACTGTTACCTGGAAACACCATATATTTT. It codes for CASTRLLPGNTIYF.